This T cell receptor (beta chain) comes out of a study of T cells in Graves' hyperthyroidism and ophthalmopathy. Amplified TCR beta CDR3 regions derived from RNA transcripts. During a first-round RT-PCR of the TCR CDR3, the HTBI primer set was used. In TCRdb, the multiplex PCR reads were re-called with MiXCR into one record per CDR3 protein. The sample holds approximately 560,000 distinct CDR3 sequences, approximately 14% seen once. The CDR3 totals 15 residues. V lost 5 bases and J lost 6, with 20 bases in between. Germline CDR1 MNHEY, CDR2 SVGEGT. This clonotype was detected many times. Stability of Graves' hyperthyroidism was defined as absent ophthalmopathy progression within 18 months. Those with hyperthyroidism were 18 to 65 years old, newly diagnosed, and ill for under 2 months. Investigators excluded patients with uncontrolled infection, other autoimmune disease, pregnancy or lactation.

The sequenced material came from blood. This receptor was identified in a woman in her thirties with Graves' hyperthyroidism. V usage is TRBV6-2 or TRBV6-3 and J usage is TRBJ2-7; either TRBD1 or TRBD2 may supply D (6 bases each). CDR3: CASSPITGLGGEQYF. Written as DNA, the CDR3 is TGTGCCAGCAGTCCAATAACAGGGTTGGGGGGCGAGCAGTACTTC.